This TCR beta chain originates from a study of OX40 agonist ivuxolimab in advanced cancers. At the level of the study: All patients had ivuxolimab intravenously every 2 weeks at 0.01 to 10 mg/kg. Overall study results and limits: The CD4+ and CD8+ T cells in the blood had expanded clonally by week 6 at 0.1 to 3.0 mg/kg. Near-lowest levels of clonal expansion characterized partial responders at 0.1-3.0 mg/kg.

The V gene's germline CDR1 is MNHEY and CDR2 SVGAGI. J was trimmed by 5 bases and V by 6 bases; bases with no gene match: 7. The length of the CDR3 is 14 residues. Data came from immunoSEQ multiplex PCR; TCRdb stores just in-frame clones and leaves some out. The sample has around 53,000 clones, roughly 86% seen once. Collection of blood occurred at baseline, at cycle 4 day 1, and at cycle 7 day 1. To note about this clone: Its antigen is unidentified.

This TCR came from an adult with an advanced solid tumor such as melanoma, head and neck, liver or kidney cancer. This specimen was CD4+ or CD8+ T cells sorted from blood, taken in a trial of the OX40 agonist ivuxolimab. J is TRBJ2-7 and V is TRBV6-5, with 10 positions matching TRBD1. CDR3 bases: TGTGCCAGCAGCCGGGGACAGGGGTTCAACGAGCAGTACTTC. The encoded protein is CASSRGQGFNEQYF.